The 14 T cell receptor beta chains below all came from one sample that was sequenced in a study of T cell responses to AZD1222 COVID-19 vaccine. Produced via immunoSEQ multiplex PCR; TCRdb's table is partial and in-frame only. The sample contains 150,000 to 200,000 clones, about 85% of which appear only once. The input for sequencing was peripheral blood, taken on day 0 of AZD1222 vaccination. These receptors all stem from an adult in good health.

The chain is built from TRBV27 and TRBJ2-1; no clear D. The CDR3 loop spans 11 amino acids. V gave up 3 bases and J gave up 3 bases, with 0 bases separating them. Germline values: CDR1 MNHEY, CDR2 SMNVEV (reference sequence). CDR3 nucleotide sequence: TGTGCCAGCAGTTTCTACAATGAGCAGTTCTTC. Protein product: CASSFYNEQFF.

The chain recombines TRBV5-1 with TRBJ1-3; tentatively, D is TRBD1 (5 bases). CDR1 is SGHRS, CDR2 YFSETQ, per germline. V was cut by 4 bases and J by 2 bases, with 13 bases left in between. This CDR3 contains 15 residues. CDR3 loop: CASSPLGGAGNTIYF. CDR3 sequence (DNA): TGCGCCAGCAGCCCGCTTGGGGGGGCTGGAAACACCATATATTTT.

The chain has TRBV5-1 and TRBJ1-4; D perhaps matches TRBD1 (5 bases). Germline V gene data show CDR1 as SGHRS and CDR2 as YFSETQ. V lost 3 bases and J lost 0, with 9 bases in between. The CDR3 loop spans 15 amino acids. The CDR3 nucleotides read TGCGCCAGCAGCTCGACAGCTACAACTAATGAAAAACTGTTTTTT. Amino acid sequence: CASSSTATTNEKLFF.

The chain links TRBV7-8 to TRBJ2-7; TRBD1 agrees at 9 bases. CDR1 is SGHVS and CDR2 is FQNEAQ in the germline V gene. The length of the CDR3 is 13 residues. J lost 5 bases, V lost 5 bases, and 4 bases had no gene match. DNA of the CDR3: TGTGCCAGCAGCACCACAGGGGGCCACGAGCAGTACTTC. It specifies CASSTTGGHEQYF.

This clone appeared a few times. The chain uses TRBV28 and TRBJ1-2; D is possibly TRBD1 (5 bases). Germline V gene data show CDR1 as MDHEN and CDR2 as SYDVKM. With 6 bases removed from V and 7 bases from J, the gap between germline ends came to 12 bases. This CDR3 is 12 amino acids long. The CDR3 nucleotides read TGTGCCAGCAGATTCCCCGGGGCTGGCTACACCTTC. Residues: CASRFPGAGYTF.

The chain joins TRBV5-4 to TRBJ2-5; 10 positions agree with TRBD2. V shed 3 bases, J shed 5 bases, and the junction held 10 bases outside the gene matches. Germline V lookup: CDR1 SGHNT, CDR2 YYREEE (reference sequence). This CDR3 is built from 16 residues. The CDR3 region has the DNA TGTGCCAGCAGCTCACGACTAGCGGGCGGAGGGGAGACCCAGTACTTC. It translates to CASSSRLAGGGETQYF.

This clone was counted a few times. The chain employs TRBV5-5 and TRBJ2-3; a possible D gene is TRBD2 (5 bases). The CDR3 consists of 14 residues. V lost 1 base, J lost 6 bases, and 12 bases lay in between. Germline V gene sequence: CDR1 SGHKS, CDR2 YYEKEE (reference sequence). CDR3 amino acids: CASSLFEGTDTQYF. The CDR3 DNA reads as TGTGCCAGCAGCTTGTTTGAGGGAACCGATACGCAGTATTTT.

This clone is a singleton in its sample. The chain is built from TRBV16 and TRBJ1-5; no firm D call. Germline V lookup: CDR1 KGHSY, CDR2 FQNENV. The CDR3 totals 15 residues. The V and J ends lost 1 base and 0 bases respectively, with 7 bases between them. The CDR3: CASSQLVRSNQPQHF. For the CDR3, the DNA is TGTGCCAGCAGCCAATTGGTCCGTAGCAATCAGCCCCAGCATTTT.

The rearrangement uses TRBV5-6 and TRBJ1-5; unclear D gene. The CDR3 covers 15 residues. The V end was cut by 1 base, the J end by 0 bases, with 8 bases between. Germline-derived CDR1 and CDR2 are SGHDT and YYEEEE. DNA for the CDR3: TGTGCCAGCAGCTTGCTTGGGAATAGCAATCAGCCCCAGCATTTT. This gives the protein CASSLLGNSNQPQHF.

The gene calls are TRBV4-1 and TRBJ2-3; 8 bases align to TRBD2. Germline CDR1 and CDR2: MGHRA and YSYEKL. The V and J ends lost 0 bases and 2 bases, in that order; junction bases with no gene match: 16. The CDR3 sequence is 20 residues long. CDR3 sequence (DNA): TGCGCCAGCAGCCAAGATTGGGGTGCGGGTAGCGGGATTACCACAGATACGCAGTATTTT. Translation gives CASSQDWGAGSGITTDTQYF.

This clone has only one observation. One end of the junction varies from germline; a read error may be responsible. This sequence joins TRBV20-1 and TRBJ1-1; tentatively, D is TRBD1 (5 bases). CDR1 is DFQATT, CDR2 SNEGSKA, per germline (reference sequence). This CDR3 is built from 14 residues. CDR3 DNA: TGCAGTGCTAGTGGGGACTCTATGAACACTGATGCTTTCTTT. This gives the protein CSASGDSMNTDAFF.

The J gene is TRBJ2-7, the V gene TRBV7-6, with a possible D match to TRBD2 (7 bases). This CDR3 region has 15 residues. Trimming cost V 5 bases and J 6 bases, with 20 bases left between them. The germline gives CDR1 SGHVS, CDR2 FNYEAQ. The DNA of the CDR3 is TGTGCCAGCAGCCACCCCAGGGGAGGGTTGGGCGAGCAGTACTTC. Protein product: CASSHPRGGLGEQYF.

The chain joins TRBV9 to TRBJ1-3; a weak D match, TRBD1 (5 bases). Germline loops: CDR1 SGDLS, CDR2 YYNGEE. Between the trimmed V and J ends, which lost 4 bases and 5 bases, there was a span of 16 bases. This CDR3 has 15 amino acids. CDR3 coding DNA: TGTGCCAGCAGCCTTCATCGGGGCCCCAGAAACACCATATATTTT. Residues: CASSLHRGPRNTIYF. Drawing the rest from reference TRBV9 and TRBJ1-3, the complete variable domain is DSGVTQTPKHLITATGQRVTLRCSPRSGDLSVYWYQQSLDQGLQFLIQYYNGEERAKGNILERFSAQQFPDLHSELNLSSLELGDSALYFCASSLHRGPRNTIYFGEGSWLTVV.

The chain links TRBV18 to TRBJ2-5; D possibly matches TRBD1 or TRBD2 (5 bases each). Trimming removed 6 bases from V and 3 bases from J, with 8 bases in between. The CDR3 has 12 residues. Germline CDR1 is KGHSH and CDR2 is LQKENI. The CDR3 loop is CASSGGKETQYF. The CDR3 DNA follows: TGTGCCAGCTCTGGGGGTAAAGAGACCCAGTACTTC.